This T cell receptor beta chain was obtained from a study of T cells in Graves' hyperthyroidism and ophthalmopathy. The study, taken as a whole, reports: Ophthalmopathy was predicted by the model a median of about 6.5 months ahead of onset. The majority of expanded thyroid clonotypes above 0.001 also appeared in blood. A model using 13 V-J features told ophthalmopathy apart from stable hyperthyroidism.

Germline values: CDR1 SGHVS, CDR2 FQNEAQ. V lost 3 bases and J 5 bases, leaving 7 bases between the germline ends. The CDR3 has 12 amino acids. Regarding this clonotype: Its antigen is unknown.

It was RNA transcripts that yielded the amplified TCR beta CDR3 regions. Researchers ran a first-round RT-PCR on the TCR CDR3 using the HTBI primer set. TCRdb re-called the multiplex PCR reads with MiXCR, one entry per CDR3 protein. The sample yields under 600,000 distinct CDR3 sequences, approximately 15% seen once. This chain uses TRBV7-8 with TRBJ2-5; D unresolved. This TCR came from a woman aged 40 to 50 with Graves' ophthalmopathy. Input material: blood. DNA of the CDR3: TGTGCCAGCAGCTTTAGCTGGGAGACCCAGTACTTC. Protein product: CASSFSWETQYF.